Each of the 3 T cell receptor beta chains below was sequenced from the same sample in a study of T cell repertoires in cytomegalovirus infection. TCRdb ran MiXCR on the reads and lists one entry per CDR3 protein. The profile shows almost 500,000 distinct CDR3 sequences, over 9% of them singletons. The specimen sequenced was PBMCs. These receptors were obtained from a human donor in good health (CMV status not recorded). Some clones in this sample may be carry-over from other donors' samples.

The chain is built from TRBV5-8 and TRBJ1-2; the match to TRBD1 covers 10 bases. Looked up from germline, CDR1 is SGHTS and CDR2 is YDEGEE. Trimming took 4 bases from V and 1 from J; bases not matched to a gene: 13. The CDR3 has 18 amino acids. The CDR3 DNA is TGTGCCAGCAGCCTCCCGGGACAGGGGTCGCGGAATAACTATGGCTACACCTTC. It specifies CASSLPGQGSRNNYGYTF.

J is TRBJ2-3 and V is TRBV6-2 or TRBV6-3; 7 bases map to TRBD2. J lost 10 bases, V lost 4 bases, and 2 bases had no gene match. The germline CDR1 and CDR2 sequences are MNHEY and SVGEGT. The CDR3 has 11 amino acids. For the CDR3, the DNA is TGTGCCAGCAGTTCGGGGGGACCGCAGTATTTT. Residues: CASSSGGPQYF.

In this sample, this clonotype turned up many times. It is unclear where the CDR3 begins or ends on the DNA, so no DNA is shown, and the CDR3 is as TCRdb lists it. The rearrangement joins TRBV27 to TRBJ1-1. Germline V gene lookup returns CDR1 MNHEY and CDR2 SMNVEV (reference sequence). The CDR3 extends over 14 residues, inclusive of both ends. The CDR3 spells CASSSSTGRTEAFF.